This T cell receptor (beta chain) was obtained from a study of blood T cell repertoires in COVID-19. On the study more broadly: Samples came from the United States, Italy and Spain, spanning acute and convalescent COVID-19. Sample material is recorded as cDNA or gDNA derived from T cells, B-cell-depleted T cells, or PBMCs.

This clone was seen a handful of times. Only in-frame clones appear in the TCRdb table, and some are missing; sequencing was by immunoSEQ multiplex PCR. The sample carries some 530,000 clones, approximately 90% recorded once. Cohorts were based on clinical histories the participants reported. In Cohort 3, a recovered donor had either two negative PCRs, clearance, or symptom resolution. The CDR3 length is 15 residues. Germline V CDR1 and CDR2: SQVTM, ANQGSEA. J gave up 6 bases and V 7 bases, and 17 bases lay outside the gene matches. V and J are TRBV29-1 and TRBJ2-7; TRBD2 aligns across 8 bases. The TCR was taken from a woman aged 55-70 years who had recovered from COVID-19. The specimen was PBMCs or T cells enriched from blood (not recorded which). CDR3 amino acids: CSAGGAGGFAGEQYF. CDR3 sequence (DNA): TGCAGCGCCGGGGGGGCAGGAGGCTTCGCGGGCGAGCAGTACTTC.